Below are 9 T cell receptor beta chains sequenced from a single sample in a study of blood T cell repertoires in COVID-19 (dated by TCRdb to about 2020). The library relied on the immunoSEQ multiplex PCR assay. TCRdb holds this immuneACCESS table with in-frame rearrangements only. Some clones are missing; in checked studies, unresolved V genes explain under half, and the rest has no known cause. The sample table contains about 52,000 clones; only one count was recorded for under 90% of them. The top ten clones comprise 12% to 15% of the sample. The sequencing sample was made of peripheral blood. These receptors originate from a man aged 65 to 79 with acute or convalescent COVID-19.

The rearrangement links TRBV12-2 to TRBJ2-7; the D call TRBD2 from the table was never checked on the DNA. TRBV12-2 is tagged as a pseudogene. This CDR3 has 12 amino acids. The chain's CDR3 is CASRLRVREQYF. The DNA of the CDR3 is TGTGCAAGTCGATTGAGGGTGCGCGAGCAGTACTTC.

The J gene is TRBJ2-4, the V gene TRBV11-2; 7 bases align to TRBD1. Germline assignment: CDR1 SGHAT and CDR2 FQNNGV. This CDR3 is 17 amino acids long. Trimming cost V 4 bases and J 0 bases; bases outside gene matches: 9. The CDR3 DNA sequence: TGTGCCAGCAGCTCACTCTGGACAGGACTAGCCAAAAACATTCAGTACTTC. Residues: CASSSLWTGLAKNIQYF.

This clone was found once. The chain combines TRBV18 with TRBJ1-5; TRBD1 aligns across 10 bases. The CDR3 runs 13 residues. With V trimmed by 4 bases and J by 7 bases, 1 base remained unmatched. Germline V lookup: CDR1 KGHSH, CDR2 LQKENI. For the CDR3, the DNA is TGTGCCAGCTCACGGGGACAGGGGCAGCCCCAGCATTTT. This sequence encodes CASSRGQGQPQHF.

CDR3 loop: CASKQLNQPQHF. The CDR3 DNA follows: TGTGCCAGCAAACAGTTGAATCAGCCCCAGCATTTT. The gene calls are TRBV6-5 and TRBJ1-5; D remains ambiguous. CDR3 length: 12 amino acids. CDR1 is MNHEY and CDR2 is SVGAGI in the germline V gene. Trimming pared 7 bases from V and 4 bases from J, leaving 8 bases between.

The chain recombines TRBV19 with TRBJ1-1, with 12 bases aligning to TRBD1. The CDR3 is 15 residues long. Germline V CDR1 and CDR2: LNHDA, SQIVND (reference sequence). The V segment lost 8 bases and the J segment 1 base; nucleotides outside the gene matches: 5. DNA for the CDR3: TGTGCCAGTGGTGGGACAGGGGGCGCGAACACTGAAGCTTTCTTT. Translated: CASGGTGGANTEAFF. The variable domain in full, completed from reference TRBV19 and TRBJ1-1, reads DGGITQSPKYLFRKEGQNVTLSCEQNLNHDAMYWYRQDPGQGLRLIYYSQIVNDFQKGDIAEGYSVSREKKESFPLTVTSAQKNPTAFYLCASGGTGGANTEAFFGQGTRLTVV.

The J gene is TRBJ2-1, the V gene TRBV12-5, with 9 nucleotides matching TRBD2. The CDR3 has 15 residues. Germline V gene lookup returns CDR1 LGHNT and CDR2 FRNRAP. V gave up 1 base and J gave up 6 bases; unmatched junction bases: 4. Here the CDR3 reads CASGLEGLAVNEQFF. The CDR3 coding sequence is TGTGCTAGTGGTTTGGAGGGACTAGCTGTCAATGAGCAGTTCTTC.

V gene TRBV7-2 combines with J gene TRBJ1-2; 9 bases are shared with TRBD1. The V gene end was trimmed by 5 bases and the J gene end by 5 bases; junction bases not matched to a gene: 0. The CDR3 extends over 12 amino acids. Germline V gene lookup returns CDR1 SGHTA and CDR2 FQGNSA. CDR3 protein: CASSGQGYGYTF. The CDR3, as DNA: TGTGCCAGCAGCGGACAGGGGTATGGCTACACCTTC.

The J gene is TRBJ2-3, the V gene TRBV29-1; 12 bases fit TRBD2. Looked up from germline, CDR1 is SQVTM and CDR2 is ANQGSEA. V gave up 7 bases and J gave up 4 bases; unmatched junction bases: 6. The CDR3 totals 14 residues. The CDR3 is CSAPLAGGSDTQYF. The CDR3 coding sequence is TGCAGCGCCCCACTAGCGGGAGGTTCAGATACGCAGTATTTT.

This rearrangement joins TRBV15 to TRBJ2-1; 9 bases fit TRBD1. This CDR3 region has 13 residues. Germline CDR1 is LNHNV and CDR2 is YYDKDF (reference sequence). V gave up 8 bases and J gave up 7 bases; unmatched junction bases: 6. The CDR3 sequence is CATHGTGLNEQFF. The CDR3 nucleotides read TGTGCCACCCACGGGACAGGGTTGAATGAGCAGTTCTTC.